The source of this T cell receptor (beta chain) is a study of T cell responses to AZD1222 COVID-19 vaccine. As regards this clone: Antigen: not known.

Study-level findings and limits: The study identified only five or six AZD1222 recipients as seropositive at baseline. In a largely white British group with more females than males, clonal diversity was possibly underestimated. Vaccine-associated CD4 TCRs ranged over spike, dominating at 160-218 and 743-854. Spike-specific TCR breadth and depth rose after two AZD1222 doses.

Clones were read by immunoSEQ multiplex PCR, and TCRdb kept only the in-frame ones, dropping some. This table holds 95,000 to 150,000 clones, roughly 90% found once. V shed 8 bases and J shed 2 bases, with 16 bases lying between them. CDR1 is SGHAT and CDR2 is FQNNGV in the germline V gene. There are 14 residues in the CDR3. The V call is TRBV11-2, the J call TRBJ2-7; D is unresolved. This material consisted of peripheral blood, taken on day 0 of AZD1222 vaccination. The origin of this receptor is an adult in good health. The DNA for the CDR3 is TGTGCCAGCCTTGGTCCCCCTAAACCCTACGAGCAGTACTTC. It encodes CASLGPPKPYEQYF.